These T cell receptor beta chains were read from a single sample in a study of T cell responses to AZD1222 COVID-19 vaccine. Only in-frame clones appear in the TCRdb table, and some are missing; sequencing was by immunoSEQ multiplex PCR. The sample includes 80,000 to 95,000 clones, 88% seen only once; the top ten take around 7%. The sequenced sample was peripheral blood, obtained 28 days after the second AZD1222 dose. The origin of the receptors is an adult who received the AZD1222 COVID-19 vaccine. CDR3s leave out the opening cysteine and the closing phenylalanine or tryptophan. The D gene is left open where the match is weak.

J gene | D gene | CDR3 length | V gene | CDR3 protein
TRBJ1-2 | NA | 12 | TRBV2 | ASSAERFDYGYT
TRBJ2-1 | NA | 7 | TRBV24-1 | ATSVEQF
TRBJ2-1 | TRBD2 | 13 | TRBV5-1 | ASSSSGRANNEQF
TRBJ2-2 | TRBD2 | 13 | TRBV30 | AWTREGTHTGELF
TRBJ2-5 | NA | 16 | TRBV24-1 | ATSDSRLTGGAEETQY
TRBJ2-1 | NA | 13 | TRBV6-1 | ASSEARGPYNEQF
TRBJ1-2 | NA | 11 | TRBV19 | ASSQGVNYGYT
TRBJ1-3 | TRBD1 | 15 | TRBV28 | ASNPSDRGFSGNTIY
TRBJ1-5 | TRBD1 | 16 | TRBV28 | ASSPVLGGQGNNQPQH
TRBJ2-1 | NA | 11 | TRBV28 | ASRHGNFNEQF
TRBJ2-3 | TRBD2 | 13 | TRBV5-8 | ASSRGRVPFDTQY
TRBJ1-2 | TRBD1 | 12 | TRBV27 | ASSSLQGGYGYT
TRBJ2-2 | TRBD2 | 16 | TRBV4-1 | ASSQPLGLAGNTGELF
TRBJ2-7 | TRBD1 | 14 | TRBV7-8 | ASSLGTGGDSYEQY
TRBJ2-3 | NA | 13 | TRBV6-1 | ASSEPGGRADTQY
TRBJ2-5 | NA | 15 | TRBV21-1 | ASSKELGEVYQETQY
TRBJ1-2 | NA | 11 | TRBV6-5 | ASRRGLNYGYT
TRBJ2-2 | NA | 15 | TRBV7-8 | ASSLSGRDLADGELF
TRBJ1-5 | TRBD1 | 15 | TRBV7-2 | ASSSQGHLGSNQPQH
TRBJ1-2 | NA | 14 | TRBV12-5 | ASGWSISTKNYGYT
TRBJ1-1 | NA | 11 | TRBV10-2 | ASRTVENTEAF
TRBJ1-5 | NA | 12 | TRBV5-6 | ASSLWGPGQPQH
TRBJ2-1 | TRBD2 | 12 | TRBV2 | ASSERAGVSEQF
TRBJ1-1 | NA | 12 | TRBV13 | ASSPSRGGTEAF
TRBJ1-3 | NA | 15 | TRBV28 | ASRTSRTASTGNTIY
TRBJ2-7 | TRBD2 | 16 | TRBV18 | ASSPQGLSGRAGNEQY